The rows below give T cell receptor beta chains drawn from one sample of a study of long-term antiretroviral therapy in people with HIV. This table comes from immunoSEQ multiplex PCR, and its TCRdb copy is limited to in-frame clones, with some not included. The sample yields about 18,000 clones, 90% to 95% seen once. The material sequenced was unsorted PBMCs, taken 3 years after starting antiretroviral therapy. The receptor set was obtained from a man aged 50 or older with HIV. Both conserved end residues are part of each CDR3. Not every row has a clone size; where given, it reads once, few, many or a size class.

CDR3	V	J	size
CASLQGGTDTQYF	TRBV28	TRBJ2-3	once
CASSLTGGNQPQHF	TRBV18	TRBJ1-5	NA
CASSTGDNSPLHF	TRBV11-2	TRBJ1-6	NA
CASSLAEALGNEQYF	TRBV5-1	TRBJ2-7	NA
CASSQEAGGGGYTF	TRBV4-3	TRBJ1-2	NA
CAWRGGDFTGELFF	TRBV30	TRBJ2-2	NA
CASSLISGRVSYTF	TRBV5-5	TRBJ1-2	NA
CASSFRQRSSYEQYF	TRBV7-4	TRBJ2-7	NA
CASSRDSPEAFF	TRBV7-9	TRBJ1-1	NA
CASSLGPDTQYF	TRBV19	TRBJ2-3	NA
CASSVQASTGELFF	TRBV9	TRBJ2-2	NA
CASSLEIRGVGNEQFF	TRBV11-2	TRBJ2-1	once
CASKSRQGVEQYF	TRBV6-5	TRBJ2-7	NA
CAWRRTGVNEKLFF	TRBV30	TRBJ1-4	NA
CASSQDGGKDTQYF	TRBV14	TRBJ2-3	NA
CASSRGQGTGYEQYF	TRBV5-1	NA	NA
CASSLRQDRAYEQYF	TRBV7-8	TRBJ2-7	NA
CASSQKGQGTYEQYF	TRBV4-1	TRBJ2-7	NA
CASSLRTRENTEAFF	TRBV4-1	TRBJ1-1	NA
CASSVYLGANEQYF	TRBV2	TRBJ2-7	NA
CASSDKLPSGPDEQYF	TRBV6-1	TRBJ2-7	once
CASSRGQGDGYTF	TRBV5-1	TRBJ1-2	few
CAISGARGGGDNEQFF	TRBV10-3	TRBJ2-1	NA
CASSLAGRDNSPLHF	TRBV7-6	TRBJ1-6	NA
CASSQVNYGTNEKLFF	TRBV4-3	TRBJ1-4	NA
CASSQDFYQGGYQPQHF	TRBV4-3	TRBJ1-5	NA
CASSPSTVSGPQHF	TRBV27	TRBJ1-5	NA
CASSYGGGVTEAFF	TRBV2	TRBJ1-1	NA
CAWEKRDNYEQYF	TRBV30	TRBJ2-7	NA
CASSLGGTQNEQFF	TRBV27	TRBJ2-1	NA
CSARVGNEKLFF	TRBV29-1	TRBJ1-4	NA
CASSLDEGLYGYTF	TRBV5-1	TRBJ1-2	NA
CASSHRENTGELFF	TRBV5-4	TRBJ2-2	NA
CASSEQGAPGANVLTF	TRBV2	TRBJ2-6	NA
CAWRDHGFNTEAFF	TRBV30	TRBJ1-1	once
CASSLLPSLGPYNEQFF	TRBV27	TRBJ2-1	NA
CASSQDVGLGNEQFF	TRBV4-1	TRBJ2-1	NA
CASSQAGSAYEQYF	TRBV4-3	TRBJ2-7	NA
CASSDYPETYEQYF	TRBV6-1	TRBJ2-7	NA
CASSLSGANVLTF	TRBV2	TRBJ2-6	NA
CASSLQGADTQYF	TRBV27	TRBJ2-3	once
CASSRVTAGGYTF	TRBV6-5	TRBJ1-2	few
CASSLFYRGTLPDTQYF	TRBV28	TRBJ2-3	NA
CASSFHSGGAYNEQFF	TRBV11-2	TRBJ2-1	NA
CASSLGAAGAPYF	TRBV7-6	TRBJ2-7	NA
CASSEGTSGRIGELFF	TRBV6-1	TRBJ2-2	NA
CASSQGSSPLHF	TRBV4-3	TRBJ1-6	NA
CASSLPSGSYNEQFF	TRBV28	TRBJ2-1	NA
CASSLAIRLAGGEQFF	TRBV5-1	TRBJ2-1	NA
CASSIGGVYEQYF	TRBV19	TRBJ2-7	NA
CASSFGSIGGNTIYF	TRBV5-6	TRBJ1-3	NA
CASSLAGGRGTGELFF	TRBV5-1	TRBJ2-2	NA
CAISDRPGGYEQYF	TRBV10-3	TRBJ2-7	NA
CASSLSGGADEQYF	TRBV7-2	TRBJ2-7	once